The 9 T cell receptor beta chains listed next were all sequenced from one sample in a study of radiotherapy plus CTLA-4 blockade in lung cancer. Libraries were prepared by immunoSEQ multiplex PCR; TCRdb keeps only in-frame clonotypes and omits some of them. The sample lists roughly 90,000 clones, around 90% occurring once. The source was peripheral blood, collected from a patient treated with radiotherapy plus ipilimumab. These receptors were collected from a human donor with non-small cell lung cancer that progressed on radiotherapy plus ipilimumab.

The rearrangement links TRBV30 to TRBJ2-1; the D gene is possibly TRBD2 (6 bases). The CDR3 runs 12 residues. Germline CDR1 reads GTSNPN; CDR2 reads SVGIG (reference sequence). Trimming removed 4 bases from V and 10 bases from J, with 14 bases in between. CDR3 protein: CAWNVGRGEQFF. Here the CDR3 DNA reads TGTGCCTGGAACGTTGGGCGGGGCGAGCAGTTCTTC.

This chain connects TRBV2 to TRBJ2-7; D gene uncertain. Trimming removed 8 bases at V and 7 bases at J, with 18 bases between. CDR1 and CDR2 from the germline V gene are SNHLY and FYNNEI. CDR3 length equals 13 residues. CDR3 in amino acids: CASQREPVGEQYF. CDR3 nucleotide sequence: TGTGCCAGCCAACGAGAGCCTGTCGGAGAGCAGTACTTC.

The rearrangement joins TRBV5-4 to TRBJ1-1; tentatively, D is TRBD1 (6 bases). Trimming shortened V by 4 bases and J by 10 bases, and 14 bases separated the two germline ends. CDR3 length: 12 amino acids. CDR1 and CDR2 from the germline V gene are SGHNT and YYREEE (reference sequence). The CDR3 DNA sequence: TGTGCCAGCAGCCTTCAGACAGGATTAGCTTTCTTT. The encoded protein is CASSLQTGLAFF.

The chain is built from TRBV5-5 and TRBJ2-7; 8 bases line up with TRBD2. Germline CDR1 SGHKS, CDR2 YYEKEE (reference sequence). Trimming removed 1 base from V and 0 bases from J; junction bases left unmatched: 3. This CDR3 has 15 amino acids. CDR3 in amino acids: CASSLTSGSSYEQYF. The CDR3 coding sequence is TGTGCCAGCAGCTTGACTAGCGGTAGCTCCTACGAGCAGTACTTC.

This chain links TRBV9 with TRBJ2-1; maybe TRBD1 (6 bases). Germline loops: CDR1 SGDLS, CDR2 YYNGEE. The ends were cut back, 3 bases at V and 6 bases at J, with 13 bases in the middle. CDR3 length: 14 residues. CDR3 sequence (DNA): TGTGCCAGCAGCGCGGGACACCTGAGCAATGAGCAGTTCTTC. Translation: CASSAGHLSNEQFF.

The chain links TRBV10-1 to TRBJ2-3, with a tentative D call TRBD1 (5 bases). With 3 bases removed from V and 3 bases from J, the gap between germline ends came to 7 bases. This CDR3 is built from 13 residues. CDR1 is WNHNN and CDR2 is SYGVQD in the germline V gene (reference sequence). The CDR3 loop is CASSDRATDTQYF. DNA for the CDR3: TGCGCCAGCAGTGACAGGGCGACAGATACGCAGTATTTT.

The chain recombines TRBV19 with TRBJ2-2; TRBD2 matches 12 bases. The junction had 4 bases not matched to a gene; V was cut back by 3 bases and J by 8 bases. The germline gives CDR1 LNHDA, CDR2 SQIVND (reference sequence). The CDR3 extends over 15 amino acids. The chain's CDR3 is CASSMTSGSVGELFF. In DNA, the CDR3 is TGTGCCAGTAGTATGACTAGCGGGAGTGTTGGGGAGCTGTTTTTT.

The chain links TRBV7-9 to TRBJ2-1; 10 bases are a match to TRBD2. Trimming cost V 3 bases and J 9 bases; bases outside gene matches: 14. CDR3 size: 17 residues. Per germline, CDR1 SEHNR and CDR2 FQNEAQ (reference sequence). CDR3 sequence: CASSFVVGSGRIGEQFF. DNA for the CDR3: TGTGCCAGCAGCTTTGTTGTCGGTAGCGGGAGGATCGGTGAGCAGTTCTTC.

This chain uses TRBV2 with TRBJ2-3; 9 bases map to TRBD2. The CDR3 extends over 15 amino acids. In germline, CDR1 is SNHLY, CDR2 FYNNEI. V dropped 8 bases and J dropped 4; count of bases not matched to a gene: 10. This CDR3 is CASFGGSGSPDTQYF. The CDR3 region has the DNA TGTGCCAGCTTCGGTGGTAGCGGGAGTCCAGATACGCAGTATTTT.